One and the same sample provided the 15 T cell receptor beta chains below, sequenced in a study of identical twins. TCRdb re-derived calls from the 5' RACE reads in MiXCR, one entry per CDR3 protein. Here the sample spans roughly 700,000 distinct CDR3 sequences, around 8.3% being singletons. The same data also went into a second study, on yellow fever vaccine responses in identical twins.

The sample comprised PBMCs. These receptors came from a woman younger than 30 in good health.

This clonotype has only a few counts. The rearrangement joins TRBV5-1 to TRBJ2-6; TRBD1 aligns across 7 bases. The junction had 10 bases not matched to a gene; V was cut back by 0 bases and J by 1 base. From germline, CDR1 is SGHRS and CDR2 YFSETQ. CDR3 length equals 19 residues. CDR3 in DNA: TGCGCCAGCAGCTTGGGGTACAGGGGCACCGGGTCTGGGGCCAACGTCCTGACTTTC. It specifies CASSLGYRGTGSGANVLTF.

In this sample, this clonotype turned up many times. The J gene is TRBJ1-5, the V gene TRBV5-1, with D hard to call. The V gene lost 4 bases and the J gene lost 3 bases, with 11 bases spanning the gap. Germline CDR1 reads SGHRS; CDR2 reads YFSETQ. This CDR3 has 14 residues. CDR3 protein: CASSPGPDNQPQHF. The DNA for the CDR3 is TGCGCCAGCAGCCCCGGCCCCGACAATCAGCCCCAGCATTTT.

This clonotype was counted at least ten times. This chain joins TRBV29-1 and TRBJ1-5; 8 nucleotides line up with TRBD1. Germline loops: CDR1 SQVTM, CDR2 ANQGSEA. The V and J ends lost 5 bases and 2 bases, in that order; junction bases with no gene match: 8. The CDR3 has 15 residues. The CDR3: CSVSTGGGGNQPQHF. The DNA for the CDR3 is TGCAGCGTTTCTACAGGGGGAGGGGGCAATCAGCCCCAGCATTTT.

The table lists this clonotype with a few counts. V is TRBV19 and J is TRBJ2-1, with 10 bases that match TRBD1. V shed 5 bases and J 2 bases; nucleotides not matched to a gene: 9. The CDR3 has 17 residues. Germline V gene sequence: CDR1 LNHDA, CDR2 SQIVND (reference sequence). CDR3 protein: CASSYPSGTGAYNEQFF. The DNA of the CDR3 is TGTGCCAGTAGTTATCCGTCCGGGACAGGGGCCTACAATGAGCAGTTCTTC.

V usage is TRBV6-1 and J usage is TRBJ2-5; D may match TRBD1 or TRBD2 (6 bases each). Germline V gives CDR1 MNHNS, CDR2 SASEGT. There are 14 residues in the CDR3. The V end lost 6 bases, the J end lost 5 bases, and 16 bases lay between the germline ends. The CDR3, as DNA: TGTGCCAGCAGCCGAGGGGGGCCGTGGGAGACCCAGTACTTC. Amino acid sequence: CASSRGGPWETQYF.

This clonotype showed up just a few times. The rearrangement links TRBV11-2 to TRBJ2-7; 7 nucleotides align to TRBD1. Germline V gives CDR1 SGHAT, CDR2 FQNNGV. The junction had 7 bases not matched to a gene; V was cut back by 6 bases and J by 2 bases. The CDR3 is made up of 14 amino acids. This chain's CDR3 is CASSSPGQPYEQYF. The CDR3 DNA sequence: TGTGCCAGCAGTTCTCCGGGACAGCCCTACGAGCAGTACTTC.

This clonotype was recorded a few times. This chain connects TRBV3-1 to TRBJ2-2; D might be TRBD1 (5 bases). CDR1 is LGHDT, CDR2 YNNKEL, per germline (reference sequence). V gave up 2 bases and J gave up 5 bases, with 9 bases separating them. This CDR3 is 14 amino acids long. The CDR3 loop reads CASSQNRRTGELFF. CDR3 bases: TGTGCCAGCAGCCAAAACAGGAGAACCGGGGAGCTGTTTTTT.

As DNA, the CDR3 is TGTGCCAGCTCAGAACAGGGATTTTACGCTGAAGCTTTCTTT. This translates into CASSEQGFYAEAFF. The chain employs TRBV18 and TRBJ1-1, with a weak D call TRBD1 (6 bases). The V gene lost 5 bases and the J gene lost 6 bases, with 16 bases spanning the gap. The CDR3 sequence is 14 residues long. From germline, CDR1 is KGHSH and CDR2 LQKENI.

This clonotype has just a few counts. The rearrangement joins TRBV3-1 to TRBJ2-3, with a weak D call TRBD1 (6 bases). Looked up from germline, CDR1 is LGHDT and CDR2 is YNNKEL (reference sequence). Between the trimmed V and J ends, which lost 0 bases and 3 bases, there was a span of 19 bases. The CDR3 sequence is 18 residues long. CDR3 sequence reads: CASSQDFDRKLETDTQYF. The CDR3 DNA reads TGTGCCAGCAGCCAAGATTTCGACAGGAAGTTAGAGACAGATACGCAGTATTTT.

In its sample, this clonotype was seen many times. The chain combines TRBV5-1 with TRBJ2-7; maybe TRBD2 (5 bases). Germline CDR1 is SGHRS and CDR2 is YFSETQ. The CDR3 is made up of 16 amino acids. Trimming cost V 4 bases and J 0 bases, with 17 bases left between them. The CDR3 nucleotides read TGCGCCAGCAGCACGGGATACCAAACCTCCTCCTACGAGCAGTACTTC. This sequence encodes CASSTGYQTSSYEQYF.

This CDR3 is CASTAPGNTGELFF. CDR3 DNA sequence: TGTGCCAGCACCGCCCCCGGGAACACCGGGGAGCTGTTTTTT. The chain couples TRBV6-2 or TRBV6-3 to TRBJ2-2; D not certain. This CDR3 region has 14 residues. V lost 7 bases and J lost 1, with 10 bases in between. From germline, CDR1 is MNHEY and CDR2 SVGEGT.

This clonotype has just a few counts. This chain links TRBV25-1 with TRBJ2-1; D unclear. CDR3 length equals 14 residues. Germline lookup yields CDR1 MGHDK and CDR2 SYGVNS. V lost 2 bases to trimming and J lost 2 bases, with 7 bases between them. DNA for the CDR3: TGTGCCAGCAGTGAAAGCAACGCCTACAATGAGCAGTTCTTC. Translating gives CASSESNAYNEQFF.

This clonotype was picked up a small number of times. The rearrangement joins TRBV7-9 to TRBJ2-7; D gene unclear. With 5 bases removed from V and 3 bases from J, the gap between germline ends came to 11 bases. From germline, CDR1 is SEHNR and CDR2 FQNEAQ (reference sequence). The CDR3 runs 13 residues. The CDR3 loop is CASSTQEFYEQYF. In nucleotides, the CDR3 is TGTGCCAGCAGCACTCAGGAATTCTACGAGCAGTACTTC.

The chain uses TRBV21-1 and TRBJ1-2; the DNA was not used to check the table's D call, TRBD1. TRBV21-1 is a pseudogene locus. This CDR3 comprises 19 residues. The CDR3, as DNA: TGTGCCAGCAGCAAAGCGACTGTCCGGATTGTTAGTCCTAACTATGGCTACACCTTC. Protein product: CASSKATVRIVSPNYGYTF.

The V and J genes are TRBV11-2 and TRBJ2-7; 11 nucleotides align to TRBD2. CDR1 SGHAT and CDR2 FQNNGV come from the germline V gene. This CDR3 region has 21 residues. J lost 3 bases, V lost 6 bases, and 25 bases had no gene match. This CDR3 reads CASRREHPGLAGGSINYEQYF. The CDR3, as DNA: TGTGCCAGCAGACGGGAACATCCAGGACTAGCGGGCGGATCCATAAACTACGAGCAGTACTTC. Full variable domain (missing parts from reference TRBV11-2 and TRBJ2-7): EAGVAQSPRYKIIEKRQSVAFWCNPISGHATLYWYQQILGQGPKLLIQFQNNGVVDDSQLPKDRFSAERLKGVDSTLKIQPAKLEDSAVYLCASRREHPGLAGGSINYEQYFGPGTRLTVT.